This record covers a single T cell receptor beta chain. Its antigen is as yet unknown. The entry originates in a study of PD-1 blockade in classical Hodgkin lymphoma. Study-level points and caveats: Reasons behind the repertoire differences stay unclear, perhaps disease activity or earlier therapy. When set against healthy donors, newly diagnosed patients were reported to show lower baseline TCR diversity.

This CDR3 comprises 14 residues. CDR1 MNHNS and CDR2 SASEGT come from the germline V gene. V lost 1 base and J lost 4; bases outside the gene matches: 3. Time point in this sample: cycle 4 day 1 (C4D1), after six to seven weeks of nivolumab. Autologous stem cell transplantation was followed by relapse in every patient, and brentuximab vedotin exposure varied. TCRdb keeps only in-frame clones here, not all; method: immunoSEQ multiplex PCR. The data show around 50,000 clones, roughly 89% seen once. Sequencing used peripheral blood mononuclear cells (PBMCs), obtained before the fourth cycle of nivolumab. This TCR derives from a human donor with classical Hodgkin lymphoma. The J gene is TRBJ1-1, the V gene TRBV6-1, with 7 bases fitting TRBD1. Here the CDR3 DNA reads TGTGCCAGCAGTGAAGAGACAGGGCGCACTGAAGCTTTCTTT. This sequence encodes CASSEETGRTEAFF.